These 32 T cell receptor beta chains were all obtained from the same sample, sequenced in a study of cytomegalovirus exposure and HLA in healthy donors (TCRdb year 2017). Receptors were amplified or captured by the immunoSEQ multiplex PCR assay. A mixture of 60 forward primers for TCR Vbeta segments and 13 reverse primers for TCR Jbeta segments was used in the multiplex PCR. TCRdb took over this immuneACCESS table, retaining in-frame rearrangements with V and J assigned. Such tables are incomplete; in checked studies, under half of the missing clones stem from an unresolved V gene, and the remainder is unexplained. Within this sample are roughly 250,000 clones, with about 83% of them counted one time only. The top ten clonotypes cover 2% to 2.5% of the sample. The sample taken for sequencing was PBMCs. The receptors were gathered from a woman aged 40 to 50 in good health and CMV-seropositive.

The chain is built from TRBV28 and TRBJ2-3, with D maybe TRBD2 (6 bases). The CDR3 consists of 15 residues. The V end was cut by 5 bases, the J end by 10 bases, with 22 bases between. CDR1 is MDHEN, CDR2 SYDVKM, per germline. The CDR3 here is CASSTPGGRLRSQYF. CDR3 nucleotide sequence: TGTGCCAGCAGTACCCCAGGTGGGAGGCTAAGGTCGCAGTATTTT.

The chain uses TRBV7-9 and TRBJ2-4; 9 bases are a match to TRBD1. The germline V gene has CDR1 SEHNR and CDR2 FQNEAQ (reference sequence). The CDR3 has 18 amino acids. Trimming at V came to 2 bases and at J to 2 bases, leaving 10 bases not matched to a gene. CDR3 amino acids: CASSLRDRAILTKNIQYF. The DNA of the CDR3 is TGTGCCAGCAGCTTAAGGGACAGGGCTATCCTAACCAAAAACATTCAGTACTTC.

The chain couples TRBV2 to TRBJ1-1; D ambiguous. From germline, CDR1 is SNHLY and CDR2 FYNNEI. There are 12 residues in the CDR3. The ends were cut back, 3 bases at V and 3 bases at J, with 5 bases in the middle. The DNA of the CDR3 is TGTGCCAGCAGTGATTCGGACACTGAAGCTTTCTTT. Protein product: CASSDSDTEAFF.

This clone appeared once. In nucleotides, the CDR3 is TGCAGCGTTGAATGGCAGACCGGGGAGCTGTTTTTT. Translation: CSVEWQTGELFF. This chain uses TRBV29-1 with TRBJ2-2; D not certain. V dropped 2 bases and J dropped 5 bases, with 6 bases sitting between them. The CDR3 runs to 12 residues. Per germline, CDR1 SQVTM and CDR2 ANQGSEA.

CDR3 DNA sequence: TGTGCCAGCAGCTTAGGCAGGGCGGACACCGGGGAGCTGTTTTTT. Protein: CASSLGRADTGELFF. This chain uses TRBV5-4 with TRBJ2-2; tentatively, D is TRBD1 (5 bases). Trimming shortened V by 2 bases and J by 3 bases, and 11 bases separated the two germline ends. Germline V lookup: CDR1 SGHNT, CDR2 YYREEE (reference sequence). The CDR3 consists of 15 residues.

J is TRBJ1-4 and V is TRBV15; D not resolved. CDR1 and CDR2 from the germline V gene are LNHNV and YYDKDF (reference sequence). This CDR3 comprises 15 residues. Trimming removed 0 bases at V and 6 bases at J, with 11 bases between. CDR3 region: CATSRDWEAYEKLFF. The CDR3 DNA sequence: TGTGCCACCAGCAGAGATTGGGAGGCGTATGAAAAACTGTTTTTT.

This rearrangement joins TRBV4-3 to TRBJ2-7; 13 bases align to TRBD2. After removal of 0 bases from V and 0 bases from J, the junction contained 11 bases not matched to a gene. The CDR3 spans 20 residues. The germline V gene encodes CDR1 LGHNA and CDR2 YSLEER. CDR3 region: CASSQEPRRLAGGYSYEQYF. In nucleotides, the CDR3 is TGCGCCAGCAGCCAAGAACCCCGCAGACTAGCGGGAGGATACTCCTACGAGCAGTACTTC.

V usage is TRBV6-5 and J usage is TRBJ2-7, with TRBD2 matching 9 bases. The V segment lost 3 bases and the J segment 6 bases; nucleotides outside the gene matches: 9. Germline V gives CDR1 MNHEY, CDR2 SVGAGI. There are 15 residues in the CDR3. The CDR3 reads CASSYSLAGPFEQYF. The CDR3 nucleotides are TGTGCCAGCAGTTATTCACTAGCGGGTCCCTTCGAGCAGTACTTC.

This chain uses TRBV2 with TRBJ1-5; D call uncertain. Germline CDR1 and CDR2: SNHLY and FYNNEI. This CDR3 comprises 13 residues. The ends were cut back, 4 bases at V and 0 bases at J, with 4 bases in the middle. The CDR3 coding sequence is TGTGCCAGCAGTGGAGATAGCAATCAGCCCCAGCATTTT. Its protein is CASSGDSNQPQHF.

The chain links TRBV7-8 to TRBJ2-3, with 9 nucleotides matching TRBD2. The CDR3 has 15 residues. The trim removed 5 bases at V and 2 bases at J, leaving 5 bases unmatched. Germline CDR1 is SGHVS and CDR2 is FQNEAQ. The CDR3 loop reads CASSSSGSDTDTQYF. The CDR3 nucleotides are TGTGCCAGCAGCAGTAGCGGGAGTGACACAGATACGCAGTATTTT.

J is TRBJ2-7 and V is TRBV10-1; D unclear. V shed 8 bases and J shed 0 bases, with 23 bases lying between them. The CDR3 has 17 residues. In germline, CDR1 is WNHNN, CDR2 SYGVQD (reference sequence). The CDR3 nucleotides are TGCGCCAGCCCCGCCCAGGTCTCCCCTTTCAGCTCCTACGAGCAGTACTTC. It specifies CASPAQVSPFSSYEQYF.

This clone appeared once. The chain employs TRBV28 and TRBJ2-7; 8 bases are shared with TRBD1. The junction had 10 bases not matched to a gene; V was cut back by 6 bases and J by 6 bases. CDR1 is MDHEN, CDR2 SYDVKM, per germline. The CDR3 has 14 residues. DNA of the CDR3: TGTGCCAGCAGCCCCCGGGACAGGCGATCCGAGCAGTACTTC. It translates to CASSPRDRRSEQYF.

This chain joins TRBV6-5 and TRBJ1-5, with 7 positions matching TRBD1. Germline V gene sequence: CDR1 MNHEY, CDR2 SVGAGI. This CDR3 has 14 amino acids. V lost 5 bases and J lost 7; bases outside the gene matches: 8. The CDR3: CASSESGGKQPQHF. The DNA for the CDR3 is TGTGCCAGCAGTGAATCAGGGGGTAAACAGCCCCAGCATTTT.

The rearrangement uses TRBV4-3 and TRBJ2-3; no clear D. The germline V and J ends were trimmed by 3 bases and 4 bases, with 11 bases remaining between them. The length of the CDR3 is 14 residues. Per the germline V gene, CDR1 is LGHNA and CDR2 is YSLEER. CDR3 sequence reads: CASSQARYADTQYF. The CDR3 DNA reads as TGCGCCAGCAGCCAGGCCAGGTACGCAGATACGCAGTATTTT.

J is TRBJ2-3 and V is TRBV19; no definite D call. Germline V gene sequence: CDR1 LNHDA, CDR2 SQIVND (reference sequence). The length of the CDR3 is 11 residues. The ends were cut back, 10 bases at V and 1 base at J, with 6 bases in the middle. CDR3 in amino acids: CATTRTDTQYF. CDR3 bases: TGTGCCACAACTCGCACAGATACGCAGTATTTT.

This chain connects TRBV7-9 to TRBJ2-2, with a tentative D call TRBD2 (5 bases). V lost 4 bases, J lost 1 base, and 16 bases lay in between. This CDR3 contains 17 residues. The germline CDR1 and CDR2 sequences are SEHNR and FQNEAQ (reference sequence). CDR3 DNA sequence: TGTGCCAGCAGCTCCAGTAGCACGGGAAAGAACACCGGGGAGCTGTTTTTT. Protein: CASSSSSTGKNTGELFF.

This clone occurred a few times. The CDR3 region has the DNA TGCGCCAGCAGCCCGAACAACATGGAGTCCGAAAAACTGTTTTTT. Translating gives CASSPNNMESEKLFF. The rearrangement joins TRBV4-1 to TRBJ1-4; D unresolved. The germline CDR1 and CDR2 sequences are MGHRA and YSYEKL. The CDR3 is 15 residues long. V lost 4 bases, J lost 8 bases, and 17 bases lay in between.

Only one count was recorded for this clone. This sequence joins TRBV7-2 and TRBJ2-1; TRBD1 aligns across 7 bases. CDR3 length: 14 amino acids. The germline gives CDR1 SGHTA, CDR2 FQGNSA. V lost 4 bases and J lost 5; bases outside the gene matches: 5. For the CDR3, the DNA is TGTGCCAGCAGCTCCCCCGGGACAGACAATGAGCAGTTCTTC. It yields the protein CASSSPGTDNEQFF.

This clone showed up just a few times. This chain uses TRBV11-2 with TRBJ2-1; D possibly corresponds to TRBD2 (5 bases). The V end lost 0 bases, the J end lost 8 bases, and 14 bases lay between the germline ends. The CDR3 extends over 15 amino acids. The germline V gene has CDR1 SGHAT and CDR2 FQNNGV. The CDR3 loop is CASSLDGSGVDEQFF. In nucleotides, the CDR3 is TGTGCCAGCAGCTTAGATGGAAGCGGAGTCGATGAGCAGTTCTTC.

This chain uses TRBV11-2 with TRBJ2-5; TRBD1 aligns across 9 bases. With the DNA end fitting TRBJ2-7 better, the J assignment may be wrong. Looked up from germline, CDR1 is SGHAT and CDR2 is FQNNGV. This CDR3 spans 15 amino acids. The DNA for the CDR3 is TGTGCCAGCAGCCGAGGGACAGGGTTTATCGACGAGCAGTACTTC. It encodes CASSRGTGFIDEQYF.

The chain carries TRBV30 and TRBJ1-6; D unclear. Germline CDR1 is GTSNPN and CDR2 is SVGIG (reference sequence). The CDR3 totals 13 residues. V lost 1 base to trimming and J lost 6 bases, with 7 bases between them. The CDR3 coding sequence is TGTGCCTGGAGTGCGTCGGTTAATTCACCCCTCCACTTT. Residues: CAWSASVNSPLHF.

The rearrangement links TRBV7-2 to TRBJ2-4, with 9 positions matching TRBD2. With 1 base clipped from V and 0 bases from J, the junction kept 1 base outside the gene matches. The CDR3 runs 16 residues. Germline values: CDR1 SGHTA, CDR2 FQGNSA. The CDR3 loop reads CASSLVSGGAKNIQYF. DNA of the CDR3: TGTGCCAGCAGCTTAGTTAGCGGGGGAGCCAAAAACATTCAGTACTTC. The variable domain in full, with the rest retrieved from reference TRBV7-2 and TRBJ2-4, is GAGVSQSPSNKVTEKGKDVELRCDPISGHTALYWYRQSLGQGLEFLIYFQGNSAPDKSGLPSDRFSAERTGGSVSTLTIQRTQQEDSAVYLCASSLVSGGAKNIQYFGAGTRLSVL.

V usage is TRBV7-3 and J usage is TRBJ2-3; 7 positions agree with TRBD2. Trimming removed 7 bases from V and 5 bases from J; junction bases left unmatched: 9. The CDR3 sequence is 14 residues long. Germline assignment: CDR1 SGHTA and CDR2 FQGTGA. The CDR3 bases are TGTGCCAGCACCACGGCCCCGGGAGGAGATACGCAGTATTTT. Amino acid sequence: CASTTAPGGDTQYF.

The chain recombines TRBV7-2 with TRBJ1-2; D is unresolved. This CDR3 comprises 13 residues. V was shortened by 1 base and J by 5 bases, with 8 bases between the two germline ends. CDR1 and CDR2 from the germline V gene are SGHTA and FQGNSA. The CDR3 region is CASSLESGYGYTF. The CDR3 nucleotides read TGTGCCAGCAGCTTAGAATCCGGGTATGGCTACACCTTC.

V gene TRBV19 combines with J gene TRBJ2-5; the D gene is possibly TRBD2 (6 bases). CDR1 and CDR2 (germline): LNHDA, SQIVND (reference sequence). This CDR3 region has 12 residues. The germline V and J ends were trimmed by 6 bases and 5 bases, with 10 bases remaining between them. CDR3 amino acids: CASSRGAETQYF. The CDR3 nucleotides read TGTGCCAGTAGCCGCGGGGCGGAGACCCAGTACTTC. Full variable domain (missing parts from reference TRBV19 and TRBJ2-5): DGGITQSPKYLFRKEGQNVTLSCEQNLNHDAMYWYRQDPGQGLRLIYYSQIVNDFQKGDIAEGYSVSREKKESFPLTVTSAQKNPTAFYLCASSRGAETQYFGPGTRLLVL.

The chain carries TRBV4-3 and TRBJ2-7; unclear D gene. The V end lost 0 bases, the J end lost 2 bases, and 14 bases lay between the germline ends. The CDR3 runs to 16 residues. The germline gives CDR1 LGHNA, CDR2 YSLEER. Here the CDR3 reads CASSQDLRQPTYEQYF. For the CDR3, the DNA is TGCGCCAGCAGCCAAGATCTGCGGCAGCCAACCTACGAGCAGTACTTC.

V is TRBV7-9 and J is TRBJ1-6; the match to TRBD1 covers 7 bases. Per the germline V gene, CDR1 is SEHNR and CDR2 is FQNEAQ (reference sequence). The CDR3 has 12 amino acids. V gave up 11 bases and J gave up 7 bases; unmatched junction bases: 5. DNA of the CDR3: TGTGCCGCTGGGACAGCCAATTCACCCCTCCACTTT. Protein product: CAAGTANSPLHF.

DNA for the CDR3: TGTGCCACGATTGGGACAGGCTCCTACGAGCAGTACTTC. Residues: CATIGTGSYEQYF. The chain carries TRBV6-6 and TRBJ2-7; TRBD1 matches at 8 bases. Germline V gene data show CDR1 as MNHNY and CDR2 as SVGAGI (reference sequence). This CDR3 contains 13 residues. J gave up 0 bases and V 10 bases, and 5 bases lay outside the gene matches.

V usage is TRBV7-6 and J usage is TRBJ1-6; weak D call: TRBD1 (5 bases). CDR3 size: 20 residues. Looked up from germline, CDR1 is SGHVS and CDR2 is FNYEAQ. Trimming took 0 bases from V and 0 from J, leaving 18 bases between them. CDR3 loop: CASSLAGWTSGGSYNSPLHF. DNA for the CDR3: TGTGCCAGCAGCTTAGCGGGCTGGACCAGCGGGGGCTCCTATAATTCACCCCTCCACTTT.

The rearrangement links TRBV4-2 to TRBJ2-7; D uncertain. The CDR3 loop spans 15 amino acids. Germline V gene sequence: CDR1 LGHNA, CDR2 YNFKEQ. V was cut by 0 bases and J by 2 bases, with 11 bases left in between. CDR3 loop: CASSQDRGTTYEQYF. The CDR3 DNA reads TGTGCCAGCAGCCAAGACCGAGGCACCACCTACGAGCAGTACTTC.

Note on this clone: An end of the junction differs from the germline gene, which may be a read error. This chain joins TRBV7-8 and TRBJ2-6, with D perhaps TRBD1 (5 bases). The CDR3 is 16 residues long. The germline gives CDR1 SGHVS, CDR2 FQNEAQ. The DNA of the CDR3 is TGTGCCAGCAGCTTAGCCAGGCGCTCTGGGGCCAACGGCCTGACTTTC. Translating gives CASSLARRSGANGLTF.

The chain employs TRBV5-4 and TRBJ1-2, with 7 bases aligning to TRBD1. Germline assignment: CDR1 SGHNT and CDR2 YYREEE (reference sequence). V trimming: 3 bases; J trimming: 2 bases; junction bases outside the gene matches: 4. The length of the CDR3 is 14 residues. This chain's CDR3 is CASSSGTVNYGYTF. The CDR3 DNA sequence: TGTGCCAGCAGCTCCGGGACAGTCAACTATGGCTACACCTTC.